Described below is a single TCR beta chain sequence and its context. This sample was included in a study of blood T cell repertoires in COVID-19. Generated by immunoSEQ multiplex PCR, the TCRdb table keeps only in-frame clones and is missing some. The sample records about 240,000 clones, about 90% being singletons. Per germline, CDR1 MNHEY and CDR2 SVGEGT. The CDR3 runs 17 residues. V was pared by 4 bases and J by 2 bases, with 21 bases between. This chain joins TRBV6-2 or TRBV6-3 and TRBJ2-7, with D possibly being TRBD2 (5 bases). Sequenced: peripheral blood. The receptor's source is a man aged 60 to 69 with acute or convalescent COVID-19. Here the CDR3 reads CASSLSTTEGVPYEQYF. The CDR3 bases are TGTGCCAGCAGTTTATCCACTACAGAGGGAGTACCCTACGAGCAGTACTTC.